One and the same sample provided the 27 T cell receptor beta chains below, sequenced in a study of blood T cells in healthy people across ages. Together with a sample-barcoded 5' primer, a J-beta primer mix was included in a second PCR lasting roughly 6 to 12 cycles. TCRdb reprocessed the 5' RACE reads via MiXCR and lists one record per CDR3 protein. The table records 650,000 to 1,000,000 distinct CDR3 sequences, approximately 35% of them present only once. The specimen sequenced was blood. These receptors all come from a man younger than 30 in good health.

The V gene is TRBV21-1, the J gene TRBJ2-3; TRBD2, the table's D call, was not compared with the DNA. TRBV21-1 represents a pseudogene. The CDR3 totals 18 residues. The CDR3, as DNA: TGTGCCAGCAGCAAAGATAGCAGCGGGACGTTCGGGGCAGATACGCAGTATTTT. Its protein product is CASSKDSSGTFGADTQYF.

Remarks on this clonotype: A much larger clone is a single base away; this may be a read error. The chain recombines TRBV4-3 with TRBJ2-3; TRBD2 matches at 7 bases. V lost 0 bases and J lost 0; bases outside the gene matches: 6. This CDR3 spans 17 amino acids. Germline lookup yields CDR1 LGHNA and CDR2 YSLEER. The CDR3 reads CASSQDRGDLSTDTQYF. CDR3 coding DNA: TGCGCCAGCAGCCAAGATCGGGGGGACCTCAGCACAGATACGCAGTATTTT.

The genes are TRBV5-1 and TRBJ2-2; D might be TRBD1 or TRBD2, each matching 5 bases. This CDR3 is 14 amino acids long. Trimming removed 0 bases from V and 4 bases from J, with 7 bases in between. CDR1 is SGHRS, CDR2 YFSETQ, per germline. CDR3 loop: CASSLGDVTGELFF. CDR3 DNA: TGCGCCAGCAGCTTGGGGGACGTCACCGGGGAGCTGTTTTTT.

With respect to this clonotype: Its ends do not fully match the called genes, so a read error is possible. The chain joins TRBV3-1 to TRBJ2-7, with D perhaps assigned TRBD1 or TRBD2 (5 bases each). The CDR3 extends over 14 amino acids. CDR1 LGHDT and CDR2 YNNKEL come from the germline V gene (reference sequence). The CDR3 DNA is TGTGCCAGCAGCCGGGGGTCCACTTCCTCCGAGCAGTACTTC. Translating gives CASSRGSTSSEQYF.

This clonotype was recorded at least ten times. CDR3 DNA sequence: TGCAGCGTTGGACAGGGGAATCAGCCCCAGCATTTT. Its protein product is CSVGQGNQPQHF. V usage is TRBV29-1 and J usage is TRBJ1-5, with 8 bases matching TRBD1. The trim removed 4 bases at V and 4 bases at J, leaving 0 bases unmatched. This CDR3 spans 12 amino acids. Germline V lookup: CDR1 SQVTM, CDR2 ANQGSEA.

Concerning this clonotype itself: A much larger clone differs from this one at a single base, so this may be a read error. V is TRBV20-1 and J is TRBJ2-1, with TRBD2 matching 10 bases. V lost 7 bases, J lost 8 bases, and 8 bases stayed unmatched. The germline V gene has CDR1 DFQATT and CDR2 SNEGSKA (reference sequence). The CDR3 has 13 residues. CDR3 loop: CSVPSGGVYEQFF. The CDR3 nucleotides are TGCAGTGTCCCTAGCGGGGGAGTATATGAGCAGTTCTTC.

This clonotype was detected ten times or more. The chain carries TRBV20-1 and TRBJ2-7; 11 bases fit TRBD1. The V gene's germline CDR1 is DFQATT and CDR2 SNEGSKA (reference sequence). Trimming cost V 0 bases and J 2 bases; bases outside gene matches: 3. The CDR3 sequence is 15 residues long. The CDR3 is CSAREGTGGAYEQYF. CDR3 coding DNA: TGCAGTGCTAGAGAAGGGACAGGGGGAGCCTACGAGCAGTACTTC.

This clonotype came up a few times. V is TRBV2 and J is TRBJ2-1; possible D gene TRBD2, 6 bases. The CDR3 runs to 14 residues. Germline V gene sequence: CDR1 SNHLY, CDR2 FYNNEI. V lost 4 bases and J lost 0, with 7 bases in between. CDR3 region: CASSAEGSYNEQFF. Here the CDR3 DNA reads TGTGCCAGCAGTGCGGAGGGCTCCTACAATGAGCAGTTCTTC. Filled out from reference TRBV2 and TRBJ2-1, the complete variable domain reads EPEVTQTPSHQVTQMGQEVILRCVPISNHLYFYWYRQILGQKVEFLVSFYNNEISEKSEIFDDQFSVERPDGSNFTLKIRSTKLEDSAMYFCASSAEGSYNEQFFGPGTRLTVL.

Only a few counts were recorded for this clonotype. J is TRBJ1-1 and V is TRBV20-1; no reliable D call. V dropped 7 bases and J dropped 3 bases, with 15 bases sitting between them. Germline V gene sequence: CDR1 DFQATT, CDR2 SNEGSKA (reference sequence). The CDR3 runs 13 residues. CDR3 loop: CSVSEGPDTEAFF. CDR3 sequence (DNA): TGCAGTGTTAGCGAGGGTCCGGACACTGAAGCTTTCTTT.

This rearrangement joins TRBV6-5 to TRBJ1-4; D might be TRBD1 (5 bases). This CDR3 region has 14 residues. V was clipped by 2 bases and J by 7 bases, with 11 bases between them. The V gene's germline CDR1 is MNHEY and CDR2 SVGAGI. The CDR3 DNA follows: TGTGCCAGCAGTTACCTGGGACTAGGTGAAAAACTGTTTTTT. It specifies CASSYLGLGEKLFF.

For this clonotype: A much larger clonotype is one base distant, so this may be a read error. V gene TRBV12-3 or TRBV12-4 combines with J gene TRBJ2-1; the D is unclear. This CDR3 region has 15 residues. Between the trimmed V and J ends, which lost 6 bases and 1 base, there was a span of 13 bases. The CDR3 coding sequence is TGTGCCAGCAGCCGGGCAGGCCGATCCTACAATGAGCAGTTCTTC. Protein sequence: CASSRAGRSYNEQFF.

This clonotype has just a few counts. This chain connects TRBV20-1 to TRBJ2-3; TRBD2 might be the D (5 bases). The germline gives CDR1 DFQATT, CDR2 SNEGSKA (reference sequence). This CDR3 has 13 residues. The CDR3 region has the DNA TGCAGCCCGGGAACTGCTAGCACAGATACGCAGTATTTT. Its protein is CSPGTASTDTQYF.

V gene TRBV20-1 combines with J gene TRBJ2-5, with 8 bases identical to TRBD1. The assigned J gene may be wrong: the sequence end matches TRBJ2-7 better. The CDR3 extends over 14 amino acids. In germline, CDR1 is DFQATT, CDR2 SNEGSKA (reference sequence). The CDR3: CSAKGPGQASEQYF. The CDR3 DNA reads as TGCAGTGCTAAGGGACCGGGACAGGCGAGCGAGCAGTACTTC.

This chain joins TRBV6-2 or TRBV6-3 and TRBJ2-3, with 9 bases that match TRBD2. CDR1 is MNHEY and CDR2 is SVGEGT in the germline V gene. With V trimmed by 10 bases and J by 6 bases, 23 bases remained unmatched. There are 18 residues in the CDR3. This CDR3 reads CATDSGGRQRGVRDTQYF. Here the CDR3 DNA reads TGTGCCACCGATTCAGGTGGGCGCCAGCGGGGGGTCCGCGATACGCAGTATTTT.

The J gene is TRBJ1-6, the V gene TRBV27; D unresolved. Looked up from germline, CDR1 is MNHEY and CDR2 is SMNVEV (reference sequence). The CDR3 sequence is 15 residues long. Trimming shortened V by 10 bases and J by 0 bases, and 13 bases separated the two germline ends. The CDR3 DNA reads TGTGCCACTAGTAGTGCGGACTCCTATAATTCACCCCTCCACTTT. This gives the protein CATSSADSYNSPLHF.

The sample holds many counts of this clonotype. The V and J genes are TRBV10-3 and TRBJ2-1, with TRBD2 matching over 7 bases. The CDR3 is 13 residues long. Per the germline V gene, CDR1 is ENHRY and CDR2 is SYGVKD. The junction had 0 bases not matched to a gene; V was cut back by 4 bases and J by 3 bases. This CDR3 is CAISGDYYNEQFF. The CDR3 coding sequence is TGTGCCATCAGTGGGGACTACTACAATGAGCAGTTCTTC.

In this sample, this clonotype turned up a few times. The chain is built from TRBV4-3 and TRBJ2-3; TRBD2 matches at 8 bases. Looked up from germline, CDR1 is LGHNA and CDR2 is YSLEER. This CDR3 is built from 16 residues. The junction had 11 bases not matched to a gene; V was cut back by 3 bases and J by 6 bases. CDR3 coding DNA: TGCGCCAGCAGCCAGGTACTTAGCGGGGAGGCGGATACGCAGTATTTT. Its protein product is CASSQVLSGEADTQYF.

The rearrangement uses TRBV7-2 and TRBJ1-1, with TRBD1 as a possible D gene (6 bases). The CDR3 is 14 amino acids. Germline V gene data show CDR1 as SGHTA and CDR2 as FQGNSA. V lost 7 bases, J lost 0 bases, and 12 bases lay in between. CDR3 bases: TGTGCCAGCACCTTGGACAGATTGAACACTGAAGCTTTCTTT. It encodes CASTLDRLNTEAFF.

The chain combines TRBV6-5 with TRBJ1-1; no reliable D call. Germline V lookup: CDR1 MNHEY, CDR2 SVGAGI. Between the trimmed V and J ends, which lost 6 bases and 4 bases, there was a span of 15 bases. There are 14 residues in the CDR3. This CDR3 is CASSPTGQSTEAFF. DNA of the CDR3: TGTGCCAGCAGCCCGACCGGCCAATCCACTGAAGCTTTCTTT.

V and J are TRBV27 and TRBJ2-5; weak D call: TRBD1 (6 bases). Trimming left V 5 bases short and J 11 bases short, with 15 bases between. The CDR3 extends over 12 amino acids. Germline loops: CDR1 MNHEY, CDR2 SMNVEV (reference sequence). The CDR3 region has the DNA TGTGCCAGCAGTACCGGACAGAGACAGCAGTACTTC. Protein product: CASSTGQRQQYF.

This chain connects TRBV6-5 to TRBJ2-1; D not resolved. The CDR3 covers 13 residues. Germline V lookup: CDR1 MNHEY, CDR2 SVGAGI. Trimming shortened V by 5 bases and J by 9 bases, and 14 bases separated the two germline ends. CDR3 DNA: TGTGCCAGCAGTCCGGGTCTCTTAGGTGAGCAGTTCTTC. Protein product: CASSPGLLGEQFF.

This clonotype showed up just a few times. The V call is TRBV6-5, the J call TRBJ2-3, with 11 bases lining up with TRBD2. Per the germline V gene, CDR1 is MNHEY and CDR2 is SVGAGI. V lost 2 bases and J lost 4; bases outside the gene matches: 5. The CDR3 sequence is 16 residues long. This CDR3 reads CASSYVASGGSDTQYF. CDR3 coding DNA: TGTGCCAGCAGTTACGTGGCTAGCGGGGGGTCAGATACGCAGTATTTT.

This CDR3 is CSARDRQGGGNEQFF. The CDR3 DNA sequence: TGCAGTGCTAGAGACCGACAGGGCGGGGGCAATGAGCAGTTCTTC. This rearrangement joins TRBV20-1 to TRBJ2-1; D may match TRBD1 or TRBD2 (7 bases each). Germline lookup yields CDR1 DFQATT and CDR2 SNEGSKA (reference sequence). V lost 0 bases and J 6 bases, leaving 15 bases between the germline ends. CDR3 size: 15 residues.

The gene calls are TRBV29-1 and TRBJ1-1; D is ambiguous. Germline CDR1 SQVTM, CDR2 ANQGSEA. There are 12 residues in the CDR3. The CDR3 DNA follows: TGCACCGCGGCGTGGGCGAACACTGAAGCTTTCTTT. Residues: CTAAWANTEAFF. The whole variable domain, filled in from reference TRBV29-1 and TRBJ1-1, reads SAVISQKPSRDICQRGTSLTIQCQVDSQVTMMFWYRQQPGQSLTLIATANQGSEATYESGFVIDKFPISRPNLTFSTLTVSNMSPEDSSIYLCTAAWANTEAFFGQGTRLTVV.

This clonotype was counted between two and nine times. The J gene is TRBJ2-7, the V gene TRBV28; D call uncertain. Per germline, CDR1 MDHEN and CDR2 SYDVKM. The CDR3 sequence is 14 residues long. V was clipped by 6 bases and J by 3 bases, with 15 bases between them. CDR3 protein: CASSPDPSFYEQYF. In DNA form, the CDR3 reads TGTGCCAGCAGCCCTGACCCGTCCTTCTACGAGCAGTACTTC.

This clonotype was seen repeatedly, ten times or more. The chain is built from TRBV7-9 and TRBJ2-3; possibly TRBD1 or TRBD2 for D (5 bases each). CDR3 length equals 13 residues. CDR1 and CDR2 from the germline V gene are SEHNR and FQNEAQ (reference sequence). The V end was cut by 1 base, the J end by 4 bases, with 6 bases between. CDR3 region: CASSLGGADTQYF. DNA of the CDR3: TGTGCCAGCAGCTTAGGAGGGGCAGATACGCAGTATTTT.

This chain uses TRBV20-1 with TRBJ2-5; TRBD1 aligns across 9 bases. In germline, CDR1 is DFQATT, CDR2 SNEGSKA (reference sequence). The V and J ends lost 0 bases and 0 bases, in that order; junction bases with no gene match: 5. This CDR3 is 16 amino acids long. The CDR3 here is CSARDWTGAYQETQYF. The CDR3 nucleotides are TGCAGTGCTAGAGACTGGACAGGGGCGTACCAAGAGACCCAGTACTTC.